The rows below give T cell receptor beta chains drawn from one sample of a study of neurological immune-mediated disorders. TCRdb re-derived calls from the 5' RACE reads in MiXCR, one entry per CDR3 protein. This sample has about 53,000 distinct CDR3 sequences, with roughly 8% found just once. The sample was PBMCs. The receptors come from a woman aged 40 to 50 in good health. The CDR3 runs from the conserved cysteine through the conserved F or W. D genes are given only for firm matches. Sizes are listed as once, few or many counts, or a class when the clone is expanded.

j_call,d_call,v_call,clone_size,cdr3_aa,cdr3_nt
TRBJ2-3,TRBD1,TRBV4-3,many,CASSQAGEGADTQYF,TGCGCCAGCAGCCAAGCGGGCGAGGGGGCGGATACGCAGTATTTT
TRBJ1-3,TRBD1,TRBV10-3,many,CATRTGIGGNTIYF,TGTGCCACCCGGACAGGGATAGGAGGAAACACCATATATTTT
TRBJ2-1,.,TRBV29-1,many,CSVEIADHYNEQFF,TGCAGCGTTGAAATAGCGGACCACTACAATGAGCAGTTCTTC
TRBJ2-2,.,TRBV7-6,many,CASSPGLANTGELFF,TGTGCCAGCAGCCCCGGCCTAGCTAACACCGGGGAGCTGTTTTTT
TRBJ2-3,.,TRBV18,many,CASSPPASTDTQYF,TGTGCCAGCTCACCACCGGCTAGCACAGATACGCAGTATTTT
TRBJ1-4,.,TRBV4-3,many,CASSQDMARREKLFF,TGCGCCAGCAGCCAAGATATGGCGCGACGCGAAAAACTGTTTTTT
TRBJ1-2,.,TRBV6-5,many,CASSYSRTSYNYGYTF,TGTGCCAGCAGTTACTCTAGGACATCTTATAACTATGGCTACACCTTC
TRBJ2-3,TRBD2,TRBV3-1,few,CASSHDFAGTSGTDTQYF,TGTGCCAGCAGCCATGACTTTGCCGGGACTAGCGGCACAGATACGCAGTATTTT
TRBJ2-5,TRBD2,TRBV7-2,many,CASSPWGLAGEKTQYF,TGTGCCAGCAGCCCTTGGGGACTAGCGGGGGAAAAGACCCAGTACTTC
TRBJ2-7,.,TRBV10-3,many,CAISESIQASYEQYF,TGTGCCATCAGTGAGTCGATCCAGGCCTCCTACGAGCAGTACTTC
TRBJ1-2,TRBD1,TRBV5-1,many,CASSLRDRGFGYTF,TGCGCCAGCAGCCTCCGGGACAGGGGATTTGGCTACACCTTC
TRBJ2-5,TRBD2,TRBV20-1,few,CSARDGVAGTVQTQYF,TGCAGTGCTAGAGATGGAGTAGCGGGAACAGTACAGACCCAGTACTTC
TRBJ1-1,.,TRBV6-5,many,CASSYEGMNTEAFF,TGTGCCAGCAGTTACGAGGGGATGAACACTGAAGCTTTCTTT
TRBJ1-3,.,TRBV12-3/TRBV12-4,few,CASEYPVGQTEKGNTIYF,TGTGCCAGCGAATACCCTGTGGGCCAGACGGAAAAAGGAAACACCATATATTTT
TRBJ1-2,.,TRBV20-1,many,CSAPRITASLGYGYTF,TGCAGTGCTCCCCGGATAACGGCATCCCTGGGATATGGCTACACCTTC
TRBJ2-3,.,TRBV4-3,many,CASSPAPGDTQYF,TGCGCCAGCAGCCCAGCCCCCGGAGATACGCAGTATTTT
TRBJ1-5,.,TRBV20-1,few,CSARDGQTSNQPQHF,TGCAGTGCTAGAGATGGACAGACTAGCAATCAGCCCCAGCATTTT